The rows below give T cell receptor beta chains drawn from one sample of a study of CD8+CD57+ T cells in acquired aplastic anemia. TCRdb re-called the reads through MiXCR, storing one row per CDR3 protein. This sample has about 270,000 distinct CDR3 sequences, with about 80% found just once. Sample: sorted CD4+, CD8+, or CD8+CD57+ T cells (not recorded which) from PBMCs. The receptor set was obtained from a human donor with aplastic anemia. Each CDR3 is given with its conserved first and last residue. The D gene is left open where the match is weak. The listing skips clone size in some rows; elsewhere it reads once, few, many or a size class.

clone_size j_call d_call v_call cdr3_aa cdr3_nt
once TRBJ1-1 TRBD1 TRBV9 CASSQTTGFNTEAFF TGTGCCAGCAGCCAAACGACAGGGTTTAACACTGAAGCTTTCTTT
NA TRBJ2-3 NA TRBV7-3 CASSSVGWATRGAF TGTGCCAGCAGCTCTGTAGGATGGGCAACCCGGGGAGCTTTT
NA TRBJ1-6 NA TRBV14 CASSPSLGVPLHF TGTGCCAGCAGCCCCTCCTTGGGGGTCCCCCTCCACTTT
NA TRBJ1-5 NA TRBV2 CASSAGDGNQPQHF TGTGCCAGCAGTGCGGGGGACGGGAATCAGCCCCAGCATTTT
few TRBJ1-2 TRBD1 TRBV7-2 CASSLVSGGDGYTF TGTGCCAGCAGCTTAGTTTCAGGGGGCGATGGCTACACCTTC
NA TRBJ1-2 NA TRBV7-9 CARQWDRDALLFGYTF TGTGCCAGACAGTGGGATAGGGACGCGCTCTTATTCGGCTACACCTTC
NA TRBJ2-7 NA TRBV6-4 CEVCEQYF TGTGAGGTGTGCGAGCAGTACTTC
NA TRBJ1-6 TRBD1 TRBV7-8 CASSSLGQFDEQHF TGTGCCAGCAGCTCCCTGGGACAGTTCGACGAGCAGCACTTT
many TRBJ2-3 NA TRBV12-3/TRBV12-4 CASSPLTGPTDTQYF TGTGCCAGCAGTCCGCTGACGGGGCCCACAGATACGCAGTATTTT
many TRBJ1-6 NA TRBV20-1 CSARDGSSYNSPLHF TGCAGTGCTAGGGACGGTAGCTCCTATAATTCACCCCTCCACTTT
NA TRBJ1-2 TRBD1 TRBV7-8 CASSLRDRGLAHGYTF TGTGCCAGCAGCTTACGGGACAGGGGCTTGGCCCATGGTTACACCTTC
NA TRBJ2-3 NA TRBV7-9 CASSLAGGRETYYF TGTGCCAGCAGCTTAGCGGGAGGTCGCGAAACGTACTATTTT
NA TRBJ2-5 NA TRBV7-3 CAGLGQANAQYF TGTGCCGGCCTAGGGCAGGCCAACGCCCAGTACTTC
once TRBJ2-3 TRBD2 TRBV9 CASGEAGNNQYYF TGTGCCAGCGGGGAAGCGGGGAACAATCAGTACTATTTT
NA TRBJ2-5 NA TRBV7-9 CASSFSAGWGETQYF TGTGCCAGCAGTTTTAGCGCGGGTTGGGGAGAGACCCAGTACTTC
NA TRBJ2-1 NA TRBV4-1 CASSQAEAGSLSF TGCGCCAGCAGCCAAGCTGAGGCGGGAAGTCTGTCCTTC
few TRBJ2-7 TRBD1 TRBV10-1 CASSEAGQGDEQYF TGCGCCAGCAGTGAGGCGGGACAGGGGGACGAGCAGTACTTC
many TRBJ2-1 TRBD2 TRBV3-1 CASSQFAGGRNEQFF TGTGCCAGCAGCCAATTCGCGGGAGGGAGAAATGAGCAGTTCTTC
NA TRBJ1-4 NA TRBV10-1 CASSESFGGYNEKLFF TGCGCCAGCAGTGAGTCGTTCGGGGGGTATAATGAAAAACTGTTTTTT
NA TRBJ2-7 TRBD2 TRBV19 CASSTQTSGAYEQYF TGTGCCAGTAGTACACAGACTAGCGGTGCCTACGAGCAGTACTTC
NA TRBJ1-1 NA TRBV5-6 CASSVERRTEAFF TGTGCCAGCAGCGTAGAGAGGCGCACTGAAGCTTTCTTT
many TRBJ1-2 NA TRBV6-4 CASSDTIGGLDYGYTF TGTGCCAGCAGTGACACCATAGGGGGTTTGGACTATGGCTACACCTTC
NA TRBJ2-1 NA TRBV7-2 CASSWRRGSECGEQFF TGTGCCAGCAGCTGGCGACGGGGCTCAGAGTGTGGCGAGCAGTTCTTC
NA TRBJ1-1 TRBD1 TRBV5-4 CASSFTLTGNAEAFF TGTGCCAGCAGCTTTACTCTGACAGGGAACGCTGAAGCTTTCTTT
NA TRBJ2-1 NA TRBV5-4 CASTHGPRNGQDEQFF TGTGCCAGCACCCACGGGCCACGAAACGGTCAGGATGAGCAGTTCTTC
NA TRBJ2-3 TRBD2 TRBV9 CASSVGLAATDTHF TGTGCCAGCAGCGTAGGACTAGCTGCCACAGATACGCATTTT
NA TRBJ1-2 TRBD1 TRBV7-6 CASSSDRGNSPPHYTF TGTGCCAGCAGTTCAGACAGGGGCAATTCACCCCCCCACTACACCTTC
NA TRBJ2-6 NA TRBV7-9 CASTLGGVSSGANVLTF TGTGCCAGCACCTTAGGGGGGGTCTCCTCGGGGGCCAACGTCCTGACTTTC
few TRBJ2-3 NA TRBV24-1 CATVAGDTGTQYF TGTGCCACCGTGGCCGGGGACACCGGGACGCAGTATTTT
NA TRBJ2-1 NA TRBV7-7 CAGLGGAETQYFRFF TGTGCCGGTCTTGGGGGGGCGGAGACCCAGTACTTCCGGTTCTTC
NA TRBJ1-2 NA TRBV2 CASGHRGFGYTF TGTGCCAGCGGGCACAGAGGATTTGGCTACACCTTC
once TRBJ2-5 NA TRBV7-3 CASSSSVTWKETEYF TGTGCCAGCAGTTCTAGCGTGACTTGGAAAGAGACCGAGTACTTC
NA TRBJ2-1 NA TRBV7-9 CASSFQRSGPSDEQFF TGTGCCAGCAGCTTTCAAAGAAGCGGGCCCAGCGATGAGCAGTTCTTC
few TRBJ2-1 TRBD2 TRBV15 CATSWGLAGLSSYNEQFF TGTGCCACCAGCTGGGGACTAGCGGGGCTAAGCTCCTACAATGAGCAGTTCTTC
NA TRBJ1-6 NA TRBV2 CASSEIRSSNSPLHF TGTGCCAGCAGTGAGATAAGGTCCTCTAATTCACCCCTCCACTTT
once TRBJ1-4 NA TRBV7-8 CASSSKTGPNEKLFF TGTGCCAGCAGCTCCAAGACAGGCCCTAATGAAAAACTGTTTTTT
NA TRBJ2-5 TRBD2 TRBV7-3 CASSFSGSPDTTQYF TGTGCCAGCAGTTTTAGCGGGAGTCCGGATACGACCCAGTACTTC
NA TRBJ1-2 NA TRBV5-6 CASSSWQGDGYTF TGTGCCAGCAGTTCCTGGCAGGGCGATGGCTACACCTTC
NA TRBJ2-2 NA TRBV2 CASGFVPGELFF TGTGCCAGCGGGTTCGTACCCGGGGAGCTGTTTTTT
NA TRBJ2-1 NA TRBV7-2 CASSFQPGGAALSQFF TGTGCCAGCAGCTTTCAACCAGGCGGGGCAGCCCTTTCCCAGTTCTTC
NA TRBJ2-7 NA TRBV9 CASSAYGNSYNEYF TGTGCCAGCAGCGCATACGGGAACTCCTACAATGAGTACTTC
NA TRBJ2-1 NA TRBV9 CASSSQGQVGYNEQFF TGTGCCAGCAGCTCTCAAGGGCAGGTTGGCTACAATGAGCAGTTCTTC
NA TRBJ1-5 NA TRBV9 CASSDAYSNQSQHF TGCGCCAGCAGCGATGCTTATAGCAATCAGTCCCAGCATTTT
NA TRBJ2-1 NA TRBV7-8 CASSVYRDPYNEQFF TGTGCCAGCAGCGTATACCGGGACCCCTACAATGAGCAGTTCTTC